The 30 T cell receptor beta chains below all came from one sample that was sequenced in a study of shared clonotypes between healthy human individuals (dated by TCRdb to 2020 to 2022). Library method: the immunoSEQ multiplex PCR assay. As stored in TCRdb, this immuneACCESS dataset retains in-frame rearrangements with V and J assigned. A fraction of the clones does not appear; measured against another copy, unresolved V genes explain less than half of the discrepancy, and the remainder lacks a known reason. Counted in this sample were over a million clones; 75% to 80% of them appeared once. In total, the top ten clones hold 0.5% to 0.6% of the sample. The sequenced material came from memory CD4+ T cells from PBMCs. The cell subset or site tag for this specimen amounts to: CD45RA-negative fraction. These receptor sequences come from a man between 18 and 29 years old in good health. Some clones in this sample may be carry-over from other donors' samples.

The J gene is TRBJ2-7, the V gene TRBV5-6; unclear D gene. V lost 0 bases, J lost 4 bases, and 11 bases lay in between. The CDR3 length is 14 residues. The germline V gene encodes CDR1 SGHDT and CDR2 YYEEEE. The chain's CDR3 is CASSLGARGYEQYF. For the CDR3, the DNA is TGTGCCAGCAGCTTGGGGGCGCGCGGATACGAGCAGTACTTC.

Details on this clone: The same CDR3 is also encoded by other DNA sequences in this sample. The gene calls are TRBV5-1 and TRBJ2-7; unclear D gene. The CDR3 sequence is 12 residues long. Germline V gives CDR1 SGHRS, CDR2 YFSETQ. V lost 0 bases to trimming and J lost 3 bases, with 4 bases between them. The CDR3 spells CASSLGDYEQYF. Here the CDR3 DNA reads TGCGCCAGCAGCTTGGGCGACTACGAGCAGTACTTC.

The chain is built from TRBV5-1 and TRBJ2-5; 7 bases map to TRBD2. Germline V gene lookup returns CDR1 SGHRS and CDR2 YFSETQ. There are 14 residues in the CDR3. J lost 3 bases, V lost 4 bases, and 6 bases had no gene match. CDR3 region: CASSIPSGKETQYF. Here the CDR3 DNA reads TGCGCCAGCAGCATCCCTAGCGGCAAAGAGACCCAGTACTTC.

This clone has only one observation. V is TRBV7-9 and J is TRBJ2-5; D is perhaps TRBD2 (6 bases). This CDR3 is built from 11 residues. V gave up 8 bases and J gave up 5 bases, with 9 bases separating them. Per germline, CDR1 SEHNR and CDR2 FQNEAQ (reference sequence). The DNA for the CDR3 is TGTGCCAGCGGACTAAGGGAGACCCAGTACTTC. Translation gives CASGLRETQYF.

The chain employs TRBV28 and TRBJ2-7; 7 bases map to TRBD2. With V trimmed by 6 bases and J by 2 bases, 10 bases remained unmatched. This CDR3 contains 15 residues. From germline, CDR1 is MDHEN and CDR2 SYDVKM. The CDR3 spells CASSPSGGLTYEQYF. Here the CDR3 DNA reads TGTGCCAGCAGCCCCTCCGGGGGGTTAACCTACGAGCAGTACTTC.

This clone was seen a few times. The V and J genes are TRBV11-1 and TRBJ2-3; no firm D call. The germline CDR1 and CDR2 sequences are SGHAT and FQDESV (reference sequence). The CDR3 length is 14 residues. V shed 4 bases and J shed 5 bases, with 13 bases lying between them. The CDR3 DNA reads as TGTGCCAGCAGCTCCCGGTCAAACGGAGATACGCAGTATTTT. Its translation: CASSSRSNGDTQYF.

The V gene is TRBV5-5, the J gene TRBJ1-2; D gene uncertain. This CDR3 comprises 14 residues. V gave up 7 bases and J gave up 4 bases, with 17 bases separating them. Germline V gene data show CDR1 as SGHKS and CDR2 as YYEKEE (reference sequence). In DNA, the CDR3 is TGTGCCAGCTCTACAGTACAAGGTCCCTATGGCTACACCTTC. It yields the protein CASSTVQGPYGYTF.

The gene calls are TRBV6-5 and TRBJ1-2; 10 bases are a match to TRBD1. Germline CDR1 is MNHEY and CDR2 is SVGAGI. The CDR3 contains 15 residues. After removal of 5 bases from V and 2 bases from J, the junction contained 5 bases not matched to a gene. The CDR3 DNA follows: TGTGCCAGCAGTAAACCGGGACAGGGGAACTATGGCTACACCTTC. This encodes CASSKPGQGNYGYTF.

The J gene is TRBJ1-4, the V gene TRBV6-5, with 7 positions matching TRBD1. In germline, CDR1 is MNHEY, CDR2 SVGAGI. V trimming: 2 bases; J trimming: 7 bases; junction bases outside the gene matches: 7. The CDR3 consists of 15 residues. The CDR3 DNA sequence: TGTGCCAGCAGTTACGAGGGGGCTCGCGGTGAAAAACTGTTTTTT. It encodes CASSYEGARGEKLFF.

The chain couples TRBV4-1 to TRBJ1-2; D is undetermined. The CDR3 runs to 14 residues. CDR1 is MGHRA, CDR2 YSYEKL, per germline. V gave up 1 base and J gave up 4 bases, with 10 bases separating them. CDR3 sequence reads: CASSQGFKSYGYTF. In nucleotides, the CDR3 is TGCGCCAGCAGCCAAGGATTCAAGAGCTATGGCTACACCTTC.

The chain joins TRBV5-8 to TRBJ2-2, with 11 bases fitting TRBD2. From germline, CDR1 is SGHTS and CDR2 YDEGEE. With 0 bases clipped from V and 4 bases from J, the junction kept 11 bases outside the gene matches. The CDR3 is 19 amino acids. The CDR3 is CASSLGVTSGRSATGELFF. CDR3 DNA sequence: TGTGCCAGCAGCTTGGGAGTTACTAGCGGGAGATCGGCCACCGGGGAGCTGTTTTTT.

The gene calls are TRBV7-8 and TRBJ1-5, with D possibly being TRBD1 (6 bases). Germline V CDR1 and CDR2: SGHVS, FQNEAQ. Trimming cost V 5 bases and J 9 bases, with 20 bases left between them. The CDR3 loop spans 15 amino acids. CDR3 loop: CASSAGGRGPGPQHF. The CDR3 region has the DNA TGTGCCAGCAGCGCGGGGGGACGGGGGCCCGGGCCCCAGCATTTT.

As to this clone: Other DNA sequences in this sample translate to the same CDR3. The CDR3 protein is CASSSQGREKLFF. CDR3 bases: TGTGCCAGCAGTTCCCAGGGGCGAGAAAAACTGTTTTTT. V gene TRBV28 combines with J gene TRBJ1-4; D possibly corresponds to TRBD1 (6 bases). Germline V gene data show CDR1 as MDHEN and CDR2 as SYDVKM. Trimming cost V 4 bases and J 8 bases, with 11 bases left between them. There are 13 residues in the CDR3.

CDR3 coding DNA: TGTGCCAGTAGGGCGAGAACATCCTACGAGCAGTACTTC. Translating it yields CASRARTSYEQYF. V is TRBV19 and J is TRBJ2-7; D not certain. CDR1 LNHDA and CDR2 SQIVND come from the germline V gene (reference sequence). The CDR3 sequence is 13 residues long. V lost 6 bases to trimming and J lost 1 base, with 10 bases between them.

The chain employs TRBV6-1 and TRBJ1-5, with 7 bases identical to TRBD1. The CDR3 totals 13 residues. V shed 3 bases, J shed 6 bases, and the junction held 2 bases outside the gene matches. Germline-derived CDR1 and CDR2 are MNHNS and SASEGT. CDR3 region: CASSDQGGQPQHF. CDR3 coding DNA: TGTGCCAGCAGTGATCAGGGGGGTCAGCCCCAGCATTTT.

This sequence joins TRBV30 and TRBJ2-7; maybe TRBD1 (6 bases). The germline V gene has CDR1 GTSNPN and CDR2 SVGIG (reference sequence). The CDR3 runs to 13 residues. V was clipped by 4 bases and J by 2 bases, with 12 bases between them. The chain's CDR3 is CAWIGTPTYEQYF. The CDR3 DNA reads as TGTGCCTGGATTGGGACACCCACCTACGAGCAGTACTTC.

A single count supports this clone. This chain uses TRBV7-8 with TRBJ2-1; D remains unclear. This CDR3 region has 12 residues. Germline CDR1 SGHVS, CDR2 FQNEAQ. The V gene lost 8 bases and the J gene lost 7 bases, with 12 bases spanning the gap. The CDR3 region is CASVTLLNEQFF. In DNA form, the CDR3 reads TGTGCCAGCGTCACCCTTTTGAATGAGCAGTTCTTC.

For the CDR3, the DNA is TGTGCCAGCAGCCCCTGGGGGTCCAGCACTGAAGCTTTCTTT. Its translation: CASSPWGSSTEAFF. The V call is TRBV5-5, the J call TRBJ1-1, with a possible D match to TRBD1 (5 bases). Trimming took off 4 bases at V and 4 bases at J, with 14 bases between the two ends. Germline values: CDR1 SGHKS, CDR2 YYEKEE (reference sequence). CDR3 length: 14 residues.

V and J are TRBV18 and TRBJ1-1, with D unresolved. Germline V lookup: CDR1 KGHSH, CDR2 LQKENI. The CDR3 is 12 amino acids. V was trimmed by 3 bases and J by 7 bases, leaving 9 bases between them. The CDR3 DNA is TGTGCCAGCTCACCCCTCGGGGATGAAGCTTTCTTT. Translating it yields CASSPLGDEAFF.

This clone was picked up many times. This chain links TRBV7-8 with TRBJ2-3; 11 bases agree with TRBD2. The CDR3 is 19 residues long. V shed 4 bases, J shed 6 bases, and the junction held 18 bases outside the gene matches. Germline CDR1 reads SGHVS; CDR2 reads FQNEAQ. DNA for the CDR3: TGTGCCAGCAGCTCGGAACTAGCGGGGGAGGCTAGCGGTGGTGATACGCAGTATTTT. It specifies CASSSELAGEASGGDTQYF.

This chain links TRBV7-6 with TRBJ1-1, with D uncertain. Looked up from germline, CDR1 is SGHVS and CDR2 is FNYEAQ. V lost 0 bases and J 1 base, leaving 12 bases between the germline ends. This CDR3 region has 16 residues. Written as DNA, the CDR3 is TGTGCCAGCAGCTTAGCGCCATGGGCCGCGAACACTGAAGCTTTCTTT. This gives the protein CASSLAPWAANTEAFF.

The gene calls are TRBV4-2 and TRBJ2-5; 9 positions match TRBD2. The ends lost 0 bases at V and 5 bases at J; junction bases unmatched: 10. This CDR3 is built from 17 residues. Germline CDR1 LGHNA, CDR2 YNFKEQ. In nucleotides, the CDR3 is TGTGCCAGCAGCCAAGATCTAAGGCTAGCGGGACAGGAGACCCAGTACTTC. The encoded protein is CASSQDLRLAGQETQYF.

This rearrangement joins TRBV7-2 to TRBJ1-5; D remains unclear. The V gene's germline CDR1 is SGHTA and CDR2 FQGNSA. V shed 3 bases and J shed 3 bases, with 9 bases lying between them. The CDR3 is made up of 14 amino acids. The CDR3 DNA follows: TGTGCCAGCAGCTTTGGGCAAATCAATCAGCCCCAGCATTTT. Translated, it gives CASSFGQINQPQHF.

The chain links TRBV5-1 to TRBJ1-1; TRBD1 might be the D (5 bases). V was trimmed by 5 bases and J by 1 base, leaving 12 bases between them. The CDR3 spans 14 residues. Germline V gene sequence: CDR1 SGHRS, CDR2 YFSETQ. In nucleotides, the CDR3 is TGCGCCAGCAGACAAACGACAGAGAACACTGAAGCTTTCTTT. Translated: CASRQTTENTEAFF.

The chain couples TRBV18 to TRBJ1-1; D possibly corresponds to TRBD1 (5 bases). This CDR3 region has 15 residues. Germline assignment: CDR1 KGHSH and CDR2 LQKENI. With 5 bases removed from V and 3 bases from J, the gap between germline ends came to 16 bases. In nucleotides, the CDR3 is TGTGCCAGCTCAGCAAACAGGCCCTCCGACACTGAAGCTTTCTTT. Translation: CASSANRPSDTEAFF.

This chain connects TRBV29-1 to TRBJ2-2, with no clear D. V lost 7 bases to trimming and J lost 1 base, with 13 bases between them. This CDR3 is 14 amino acids long. Germline assignment: CDR1 SQVTM and CDR2 ANQGSEA. The CDR3 DNA reads as TGCAGCGCGTCTCGTCTGGAGAACACCGGGGAGCTGTTTTTT. This translates into CSASRLENTGELFF.

The table lists this clone with a few counts. The junction departs from the called germline gene at one end, perhaps through a read error. The chain joins TRBV19 to TRBJ1-3, with 7 bases aligning to TRBD1. Germline CDR1 is LNHDA and CDR2 is SQIVND (reference sequence). CDR3 length: 16 amino acids. This chain's CDR3 is CTSSISGTDSGNTIYF. The CDR3 DNA follows: TGTACCAGTAGTATATCCGGGACAGACTCTGGAAACACCATATATTTT.

The chain combines TRBV6-5 with TRBJ2-1, with D hard to call. Germline V CDR1 and CDR2: MNHEY, SVGAGI. There are 11 residues in the CDR3. Trimming shortened V by 4 bases and J by 6 bases, and 4 bases separated the two germline ends. The CDR3 sequence: CASSSPNEQFF. The CDR3 bases are TGTGCCAGCAGTTCCCCCAATGAGCAGTTCTTC.

This rearrangement joins TRBV4-2 to TRBJ2-2; 14 bases agree with TRBD2. CDR3 size: 18 residues. The trim removed 4 bases at V and 5 bases at J, leaving 9 bases unmatched. Germline values: CDR1 LGHNA, CDR2 YNFKEQ. The CDR3 DNA follows: TGTGCCAGCAGCCCCCGCGGACTAGCGGGAGGTAGAACCGGGGAGCTGTTTTTT. As protein: CASSPRGLAGGRTGELFF.

This clone was observed a few times. The J gene is TRBJ1-5, the V gene TRBV19; 9 bases agree with TRBD1. V lost 4 bases and J lost 2; bases outside the gene matches: 3. Germline V gene sequence: CDR1 LNHDA, CDR2 SQIVND (reference sequence). CDR3 length: 15 amino acids. The CDR3: CASSRDRVGNQPQHF. CDR3 nucleotides: TGTGCCAGTAGTAGGGACAGGGTAGGCAATCAGCCCCAGCATTTT. The whole variable domain, filled in from reference TRBV19 and TRBJ1-5, reads DGGITQSPKYLFRKEGQNVTLSCEQNLNHDAMYWYRQDPGQGLRLIYYSQIVNDFQKGDIAEGYSVSREKKESFPLTVTSAQKNPTAFYLCASSRDRVGNQPQHFGDGTRLSIL.